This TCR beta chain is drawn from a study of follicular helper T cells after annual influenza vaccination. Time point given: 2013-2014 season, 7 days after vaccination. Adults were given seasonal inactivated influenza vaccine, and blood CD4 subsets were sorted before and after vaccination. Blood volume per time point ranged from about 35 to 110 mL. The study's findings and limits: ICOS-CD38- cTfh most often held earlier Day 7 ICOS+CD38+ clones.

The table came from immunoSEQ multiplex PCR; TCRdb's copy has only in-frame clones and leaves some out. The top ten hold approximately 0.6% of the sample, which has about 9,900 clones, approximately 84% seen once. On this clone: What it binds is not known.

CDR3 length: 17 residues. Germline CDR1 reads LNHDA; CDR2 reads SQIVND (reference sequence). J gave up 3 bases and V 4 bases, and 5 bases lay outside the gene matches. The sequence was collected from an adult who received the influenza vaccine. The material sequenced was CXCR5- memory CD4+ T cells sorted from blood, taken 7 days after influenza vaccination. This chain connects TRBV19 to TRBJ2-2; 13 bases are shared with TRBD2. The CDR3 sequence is CASSRTSGSRYTGELFF. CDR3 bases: TGTGCCAGTAGTAGGACTAGCGGGAGTCGCTACACCGGGGAGCTGTTTTTT.